This TCR beta chain was sequenced during a study of cytomegalovirus exposure and HLA in healthy donors. Points on this clone: Antigen specificity is unknown.

This CDR3 spans 15 amino acids. Germline CDR1 SGHTA, CDR2 FQGNSA. V gave up 5 bases and J gave up 5 bases, with 18 bases separating them. Primers included in the PCR were 60 Vbeta and 13 Jbeta primers. Assay used: immunoSEQ multiplex PCR; TCRdb lists only in-frame clones, some missing. The table records fewer than 200,000 clones, 55% to 70% of them present only once. Study-level points and caveats: Earlier analysis found most TCR beta V segments productive about 87% or about 30% of the time.

Sequencing used PBMCs. This TCR was sampled from a middle-aged woman in good health and CMV-seropositive. The chain employs TRBV7-2 and TRBJ1-1, with D perhaps matching TRBD1 (5 bases). The CDR3 DNA follows: TGTGCCAGCAGCCCACAGGACGGCCGGTGGACTGAAGCTTTCTTT. Translation gives CASSPQDGRWTEAFF.